The 32 T cell receptor beta chains below all came from one sample that was sequenced in a study of cytomegalovirus exposure and HLA in healthy donors. The primer mix had 60 Vbeta and 13 Jbeta primers. The data were produced by immunoSEQ multiplex PCR, yet TCRdb's version contains in-frame clones alone and is incomplete. In the table there are hundreds of thousands of clones, around 89% of which are singletons. Sequenced sample: PBMCs. The receptors were gathered from a woman younger than 35 in good health and CMV-seronegative.

This chain joins TRBV18 and TRBJ2-7; D remains ambiguous. Trimming removed 0 bases at V and 4 bases at J, with 10 bases between. This CDR3 contains 14 residues. Per germline, CDR1 KGHSH and CDR2 LQKENI. The chain's CDR3 is CASSPPSRMYEQYF. The DNA for the CDR3 is TGTGCCAGCTCACCACCGTCCCGTATGTACGAGCAGTACTTC.

The chain has TRBV7-2 and TRBJ2-3; D remains unclear. The germline V and J ends were trimmed by 5 bases and 7 bases, with 13 bases remaining between them. Germline CDR1 is SGHTA and CDR2 is FQGNSA. CDR3 size: 13 residues. The CDR3 loop is CASSPRSENTQYF. In DNA form, the CDR3 reads TGTGCCAGCAGCCCCCGGAGTGAAAATACGCAGTATTTT.

This clone has only a few counts. This chain joins TRBV18 and TRBJ1-2; D is possibly TRBD1 (5 bases). V shed 3 bases and J shed 4 bases, with 12 bases lying between them. Per the germline V gene, CDR1 is KGHSH and CDR2 is LQKENI. The CDR3 has 14 amino acids. The CDR3 coding sequence is TGTGCCAGCTCACCCCAGGGCCAAGGCTATGGCTACACCTTC. Amino acid sequence: CASSPQGQGYGYTF.

This clone was observed once. The V and J genes are TRBV19 and TRBJ1-1; weak D call: TRBD1 (5 bases). Trimming removed 5 bases at V and 4 bases at J, with 11 bases between. The CDR3 consists of 13 residues. The germline V gene has CDR1 LNHDA and CDR2 SQIVND (reference sequence). The CDR3 loop reads CASSLRQSTEAFF. The CDR3 DNA reads TGTGCCAGTAGTCTTCGACAGTCCACTGAAGCTTTCTTT.

This clone is a singleton in its sample. The chain is built from TRBV6-5 and TRBJ2-6, with 7 nucleotides matching TRBD2. V gave up 5 bases and J gave up 0 bases; unmatched junction bases: 1. Germline V gives CDR1 MNHEY, CDR2 SVGAGI. There are 15 residues in the CDR3. Written as DNA, the CDR3 is TGTGCCAGCAGTCGGGGGGACTCTGGGGCCAACGTCCTGACTTTC. Translation gives CASSRGDSGANVLTF.

This chain connects TRBV9 to TRBJ2-1, with 8 positions matching TRBD2. The V gene end was trimmed by 0 bases and the J gene end by 3 bases; junction bases not matched to a gene: 5. The CDR3 has 16 amino acids. Germline loops: CDR1 SGDLS, CDR2 YYNGEE. The CDR3 is CASSVAGGPYYNEQFF. The CDR3 DNA is TGTGCCAGCAGCGTAGCGGGGGGGCCTTACTACAATGAGCAGTTCTTC.

This clone occurred a few times. This chain connects TRBV30 to TRBJ2-7; D might be TRBD2 (5 bases). Trimming removed 2 bases at V and 3 bases at J, with 11 bases between. The CDR3 is 13 amino acids. Germline V lookup: CDR1 GTSNPN, CDR2 SVGIG (reference sequence). The CDR3 loop reads CAWSRAVGYEQYF. For the CDR3, the DNA is TGTGCCTGGAGTAGAGCGGTGGGCTACGAGCAGTACTTC.

V usage is TRBV7-8 and J usage is TRBJ2-2, with 7 bases that match TRBD2. CDR3 length: 14 amino acids. V dropped 7 bases and J dropped 6; count of bases not matched to a gene: 8. Germline CDR1 reads SGHVS; CDR2 reads FQNEAQ. The CDR3 loop reads CASTRRGRAGELFF. The CDR3 DNA is TGTGCCAGCACCCGCCGAGGGAGGGCCGGGGAGCTGTTTTTT.

The chain links TRBV9 to TRBJ2-2; D is uncertain. CDR3 length equals 13 residues. CDR1 and CDR2 (germline): SGDLS, YYNGEE. Trimming took off 4 bases at V and 8 bases at J, with 12 bases between the two ends. CDR3 loop: CASSTTSGGELFF. DNA for the CDR3: TGTGCCAGCAGCACGACAAGTGGGGGGGAGCTGTTTTTT.

This chain connects TRBV5-1 to TRBJ2-7; the match to TRBD2 covers 11 bases. Looked up from germline, CDR1 is SGHRS and CDR2 is YFSETQ. CDR3 length equals 17 residues. The V segment lost 4 bases and the J segment 0 bases; nucleotides outside the gene matches: 9. The CDR3 DNA sequence: TGCGCCAGCAGCCGTCAAGGACTAGCGGGTTCCTCCTACGAGCAGTACTTC. It is translated as CASSRQGLAGSSYEQYF.

The rearrangement uses TRBV4-1 and TRBJ1-1; D is uncertain. The germline V gene has CDR1 MGHRA and CDR2 YSYEKL. This CDR3 comprises 11 residues. V was trimmed by 7 bases and J by 5 bases, leaving 8 bases between them. CDR3 protein: CASTLGTEAFF. The CDR3 DNA reads TGCGCCAGCACCCTCGGTACTGAAGCTTTCTTT.

V usage is TRBV7-2 and J usage is TRBJ1-2, with D possibly being TRBD1 (6 bases). The CDR3 contains 14 residues. CDR1 SGHTA and CDR2 FQGNSA come from the germline V gene. Trimming pared 6 bases from V and 5 bases from J, leaving 16 bases between. The CDR3 DNA follows: TGTGCCAGCAGGGTACAGGGAATCGGGTATGGCTACACCTTC. Its protein product is CASRVQGIGYGYTF.

V usage is TRBV19 and J usage is TRBJ2-1, with D unresolved. This CDR3 is 13 amino acids long. Germline V gene lookup returns CDR1 LNHDA and CDR2 SQIVND (reference sequence). Trimming took 6 bases from V and 10 from J, leaving 16 bases between them. The DNA for the CDR3 is TGTGCCAGTAGGCCGACCTGGGCAGTCGAGCAGTTCTTC. It encodes CASRPTWAVEQFF.

The gene calls are TRBV7-3 and TRBJ2-2, with TRBD1 matching over 7 bases. The length of the CDR3 is 15 residues. Trimming removed 5 bases from V and 4 bases from J; junction bases left unmatched: 7. CDR1 is SGHTA, CDR2 FQGTGA, per germline. CDR3 residues: CASSTPTGATGELFF. As DNA, the CDR3 is TGTGCCAGCAGCACTCCAACAGGGGCCACCGGGGAGCTGTTTTTT.

This clone has just one count. The chain uses TRBV14 and TRBJ1-1; a possible D gene is TRBD1 (5 bases). This CDR3 is built from 14 residues. The germline CDR1 and CDR2 sequences are SGHDN and FVKESK. Trimming cost V 1 base and J 2 bases, with 8 bases left between them. CDR3 protein: CASSQATGNTEAFF. The DNA of the CDR3 is TGTGCCAGCAGCCAAGCTACAGGTAACACTGAAGCTTTCTTT.

The J gene is TRBJ1-2, the V gene TRBV10-3, with D tentatively TRBD1 (5 bases). Germline V gives CDR1 ENHRY, CDR2 SYGVKD. V was cut by 2 bases and J by 0 bases, with 10 bases left in between. The CDR3 runs to 15 residues. The CDR3 nucleotides are TGTGCCATCAGTGAGCTCGGGGGGGCTAACTATGGCTACACCTTC. It yields the protein CAISELGGANYGYTF.

The chain has TRBV27 and TRBJ2-3, with no clear D. Germline lookup yields CDR1 MNHEY and CDR2 SMNVEV (reference sequence). The CDR3 is 14 residues long. With 0 bases removed from V and 5 bases from J, the gap between germline ends came to 9 bases. CDR3 coding DNA: TGTGCCAGCAGTTTATCCGGGTCGGTAGATACGCAGTATTTT. Protein sequence: CASSLSGSVDTQYF.

The chain joins TRBV11-2 to TRBJ2-1; 9 bases are shared with TRBD1. J gave up 4 bases and V 4 bases, and 8 bases lay outside the gene matches. The CDR3 spans 16 residues. CDR1 is SGHAT, CDR2 FQNNGV, per germline. DNA for the CDR3: TGTGCCAGCAGCTCGATAGACAGGGGGGAATACAATGAGCAGTTCTTC. Its protein is CASSSIDRGEYNEQFF.

This CDR3 reads CASSSGQGAVGELFF. CDR3 DNA sequence: TGCGCCAGCAGCTCGGGACAGGGGGCCGTCGGGGAGCTGTTTTTT. V gene TRBV5-1 combines with J gene TRBJ2-2; the match to TRBD1 covers 12 bases. CDR1 and CDR2 (germline): SGHRS, YFSETQ. The CDR3 consists of 15 residues. The V and J ends lost 3 bases and 7 bases, in that order; junction bases with no gene match: 4.

The V and J genes are TRBV4-3 and TRBJ2-7; 9 positions match TRBD2. With 3 bases clipped from V and 3 bases from J, the junction kept 12 bases outside the gene matches. This CDR3 has 17 amino acids. Germline CDR1 reads LGHNA; CDR2 reads YSLEER. The chain's CDR3 is CASSQGSKGLAVYEQYF. Written as DNA, the CDR3 is TGCGCCAGCAGCCAGGGCTCCAAGGGACTAGCTGTCTACGAGCAGTACTTC.

The chain uses TRBV10-3 and TRBJ1-2; D perhaps matches TRBD1 (6 bases). This CDR3 has 13 amino acids. CDR1 ENHRY and CDR2 SYGVKD come from the germline V gene. Deletions cut 3 bases from V and 2 bases from J, with 7 bases between. CDR3 DNA: TGTGCCATCAGTGAACAGGGAAACTATGGCTACACCTTC. Its translation: CAISEQGNYGYTF.

The gene calls are TRBV7-2 and TRBJ2-1; 12 bases are shared with TRBD2. Germline V gives CDR1 SGHTA, CDR2 FQGNSA. The V gene end was trimmed by 2 bases and the J gene end by 6 bases; junction bases not matched to a gene: 2. This CDR3 comprises 15 residues. The CDR3 region is CASSLWGLAGNEQFF. CDR3 sequence (DNA): TGTGCCAGCAGCTTATGGGGACTAGCGGGCAATGAGCAGTTCTTC. Using reference TRBV7-2 and TRBJ2-1 for the parts outside the CDR3, the full variable domain is GAGVSQSPSNKVTEKGKDVELRCDPISGHTALYWYRQSLGQGLEFLIYFQGNSAPDKSGLPSDRFSAERTGGSVSTLTIQRTQQEDSAVYLCASSLWGLAGNEQFFGPGTRLTVL.

With respect to this clone: The sample holds other DNA sequences that translate to the same CDR3. The chain has TRBV7-2 and TRBJ2-3; 8 positions agree with TRBD2. The CDR3 runs to 15 residues. V trimming: 5 bases; J trimming: 1 base; junction bases outside the gene matches: 5. Germline loops: CDR1 SGHTA, CDR2 FQGNSA. The CDR3 DNA follows: TGTGCCAGCAGCCTATCTAGCGGGCGCACAGATACGCAGTATTTT. Protein sequence: CASSLSSGRTDTQYF.

The chain has TRBV5-6 and TRBJ1-5; D call uncertain. The CDR3 length is 14 residues. The V gene lost 1 base and the J gene lost 4 bases, with 9 bases spanning the gap. CDR1 is SGHDT, CDR2 YYEEEE, per germline. The CDR3 spells CASSLFEQNQPQHF. In DNA, the CDR3 is TGTGCCAGCAGCTTGTTTGAACAGAATCAGCCCCAGCATTTT.

This chain uses TRBV4-1 with TRBJ2-7, with TRBD1 matching 7 bases. The CDR3 loop spans 14 amino acids. Germline CDR1 is MGHRA and CDR2 is YSYEKL. The V and J ends lost 4 bases and 2 bases, in that order; junction bases with no gene match: 5. CDR3 sequence: CASSLSQGAYEQYF. In DNA form, the CDR3 reads TGCGCCAGCAGCCTGAGTCAGGGGGCCTACGAGCAGTACTTC.

V and J are TRBV29-1 and TRBJ1-6; a possible D gene is TRBD1 (6 bases). With 5 bases removed from V and 5 bases from J, the gap between germline ends came to 10 bases. Germline V CDR1 and CDR2: SQVTM, ANQGSEA. CDR3 length: 13 amino acids. CDR3 sequence (DNA): TGCAGCGTTTCGACAGGAGATAATTCACCCCTCCACTTT. Its protein is CSVSTGDNSPLHF.

This chain uses TRBV9 with TRBJ2-2; 8 nucleotides agree with TRBD2. Trimming at V came to 4 bases and at J to 4 bases, leaving 9 bases not matched to a gene. The CDR3 totals 16 residues. Germline CDR1 and CDR2: SGDLS and YYNGEE. This chain's CDR3 is CASSKQGLGGTGELFF. In DNA form, the CDR3 reads TGTGCCAGCAGCAAGCAGGGACTAGGAGGCACCGGGGAGCTGTTTTTT. The whole variable domain, remainder taken from reference TRBV9 and TRBJ2-2, is DSGVTQTPKHLITATGQRVTLRCSPRSGDLSVYWYQQSLDQGLQFLIQYYNGEERAKGNILERFSAQQFPDLHSELNLSSLELGDSALYFCASSKQGLGGTGELFFGEGSRLTVL.

The chain employs TRBV19 and TRBJ1-1; TRBD1 might be the D (6 bases). V was cut by 4 bases and J by 8 bases, with 14 bases left in between. This CDR3 region has 13 residues. CDR1 LNHDA and CDR2 SQIVND come from the germline V gene (reference sequence). DNA of the CDR3: TGTGCCAGTAGTACTACAGGGAGACTGGAAGCTTTCTTT. It codes for CASSTTGRLEAFF.

The gene calls are TRBV11-1 and TRBJ2-7; TRBD1 matches at 9 bases. V lost 5 bases and J lost 7; bases outside the gene matches: 9. The CDR3 length is 14 residues. Germline-derived CDR1 and CDR2 are SGHAT and FQDESV (reference sequence). The CDR3 DNA follows: TGTGCCAGCAGCGTAACCGGGACAGGGAGAGAGCAGTACTTC. Translation: CASSVTGTGREQYF.

This clone appeared a single time. This chain links TRBV6-1 with TRBJ1-3; weak D call: TRBD1 (5 bases). Germline loops: CDR1 MNHNS, CDR2 SASEGT. The CDR3 is made up of 15 amino acids. The V and J ends lost 6 bases and 0 bases respectively, with 12 bases between them. The CDR3 coding sequence is TGTGCCAGCAGCCGCAGGGACTTCTCTGGAAACACCATATATTTT. This sequence encodes CASSRRDFSGNTIYF.

This clone was detected once. The chain recombines TRBV4-3 with TRBJ2-1; 9 bases line up with TRBD2. Trimming cost V 4 bases and J 4 bases; bases outside gene matches: 5. CDR1 and CDR2 (germline): LGHNA, YSLEER. This CDR3 contains 15 residues. The CDR3 nucleotides are TGCGCCAGCAGCCTTTGGACTAGCGAGTACAATGAGCAGTTCTTC. It codes for CASSLWTSEYNEQFF.

This chain connects TRBV19 to TRBJ2-3, with 10 bases fitting TRBD2. Germline V CDR1 and CDR2: LNHDA, SQIVND (reference sequence). Trimming at V came to 3 bases and at J to 8 bases, leaving 5 bases not matched to a gene. The CDR3 is 14 residues long. Written as DNA, the CDR3 is TGTGCCAGTAGTATCAGCGGGGGGGGCGGTACGCAGTATTTT. Amino acids: CASSISGGGGTQYF.